Sequencing of this T cell receptor beta chain was carried out in a study of cytomegalovirus exposure and HLA in healthy donors. At the level of the study: A preliminary data release comprised 91 million or so unique TCRs obtained from HLA-typed donors. Study-level points and caveats: A few CMV-associated chains were confirmed in vitro to be specific for CMV antigens.

A multiplex PCR was run with 60 Vbeta primers and 13 Jbeta primers. The table came from immunoSEQ multiplex PCR; TCRdb's copy has only in-frame clones and leaves some out. The table shows 83,000 or so clones, with approximately 72% occurring only once. Details on this clone: What it binds is unknown.

The CDR3 is 12 amino acids. Germline lookup yields CDR1 GTSNPN and CDR2 SVGIG (reference sequence). V was shortened by 3 bases and J by 6 bases, with 12 bases between the two germline ends. The source material was PBMCs. The TCR originated in a young man in good health and CMV-seropositive. The rearrangement joins TRBV30 to TRBJ2-7, with a tentative D call TRBD1 (5 bases). The CDR3 region has the DNA TGTGCCTGGAGCCATCCTAGGGGCGAGCAGTACTTC. Translation gives CAWSHPRGEQYF.